These 2 T cell receptor beta chains were all obtained from the same sample, sequenced in a study of blood T cell repertoires in COVID-19. The data were produced by immunoSEQ multiplex PCR, yet TCRdb's version contains in-frame clones alone and is incomplete. The sample contains 130,000 to 150,000 clones, around 90% of which appear only once. The sample comprised peripheral blood. The receptors originated from a woman in her forties or fifties with acute or convalescent COVID-19.

The CDR3 DNA reads TGTGCCAGCAGTATCGGGCAGGCCGCGGGAGGCTACACCTTC. The encoded protein is CASSIGQAAGGYTF. The chain combines TRBV6-5 with TRBJ1-2; no clear D gene. Germline V gene lookup returns CDR1 MNHEY and CDR2 SVGAGI. V shed 5 bases and J shed 8 bases, with 18 bases lying between them. The CDR3 has 14 amino acids.

The chain uses TRBV5-1 and TRBJ2-3; 8 bases line up with TRBD2. Germline V gives CDR1 SGHRS, CDR2 YFSETQ. J lost 3 bases, V lost 3 bases, and 12 bases had no gene match. The CDR3 is 17 amino acids. For the CDR3, the DNA is TGCGCCAGCAGCTACACCGGGACTAGTTTACCAACAGATACGCAGTATTTT. Its translation is CASSYTGTSLPTDTQYF.